This T cell receptor (beta chain) was sequenced for a study of neoadjuvant nivolumab and ipilimumab in lung cancer. Profiling relied on immunoSEQ multiplex PCR, and the TCRdb table lists in-frame clones only, not all of them. This table holds 7,500 to 9,000 clones, 75% to 90% found once. The sample was tumor tissue, taken after neoadjuvant nivolumab, alone or with ipilimumab, at or shortly before surgery. The receptor was derived from an adult with non-small cell lung cancer.

The CDR3 protein is CASTGSGRESYEQYF. In DNA, the CDR3 is TGTGCCAGCACCGGAAGCGGGAGGGAATCCTACGAGCAGTACTTC. J is TRBJ2-7 and V is TRBV5-6; TRBD2 agrees at 10 bases. Trimming cost V 6 bases and J 1 base; bases outside gene matches: 7. The germline V gene encodes CDR1 SGHDT and CDR2 YYEEEE. This CDR3 spans 15 amino acids.